The 6 T cell receptor beta chains below all came from one sample that was sequenced in a study of blood T cell repertoires in COVID-19. Clones were read by immunoSEQ multiplex PCR, and TCRdb kept only the in-frame ones, dropping some. This sample has about 250,000 clones; around 82% occur once, and the top ten carry roughly 3.1%. Specimen: PBMCs or T cells enriched from blood (not recorded which). These receptors all come from a middle-aged man who had recovered from COVID-19.

This rearrangement joins TRBV16 to TRBJ2-2; D ambiguous. V lost 0 bases and J lost 5, with 7 bases in between. The CDR3 is 14 amino acids. The germline gives CDR1 KGHSY, CDR2 FQNENV. The CDR3 coding sequence is TGTGCCAGCAGCCAATCCCGAGTAACCGGGGAGCTGTTTTTT. Amino acid sequence: CASSQSRVTGELFF.

For this clone: A read error may produce the germline difference seen at one junction end. This chain links TRBV7-7 with TRBJ2-5; 9 bases agree with TRBD2. Per the germline V gene, CDR1 is SSHAT and CDR2 is FNYEAQ (reference sequence). There are 18 residues in the CDR3. The CDR3 DNA is TGTGCTAGCAGCTTAGGATGGAGCGGGAGGCCCATGGGAGAGACCCAGTACTTC. Encoded protein: CASSLGWSGRPMGETQYF.

The chain carries TRBV18 and TRBJ1-6, with a tentative D call TRBD1 (5 bases). Germline CDR1 and CDR2: KGHSH and LQKENI. Deletions cut 3 bases from V and 5 bases from J, with 11 bases between. The CDR3 sequence is 15 residues long. CDR3 DNA sequence: TGTGCCAGCTCACCCTTGGGGCAGAATAATTCACCCCTCCACTTT. Translating gives CASSPLGQNNSPLHF.

The table lists this clone with a few counts. This chain connects TRBV19 to TRBJ2-7; possibly TRBD1 for D (6 bases). V was trimmed by 4 bases and J by 2 bases, leaving 15 bases between them. There are 15 residues in the CDR3. The V gene's germline CDR1 is LNHDA and CDR2 SQIVND (reference sequence). CDR3 nucleotides: TGTGCCAGTAGTACCCGGGACAAGCGGACCTACGAGCAGTACTTC. It specifies CASSTRDKRTYEQYF. The variable domain in full, with the rest retrieved from reference TRBV19 and TRBJ2-7, is DGGITQSPKYLFRKEGQNVTLSCEQNLNHDAMYWYRQDPGQGLRLIYYSQIVNDFQKGDIAEGYSVSREKKESFPLTVTSAQKNPTAFYLCASSTRDKRTYEQYFGPGTRLTVT.

V usage is TRBV12-3 or TRBV12-4 and J usage is TRBJ2-7, with 7 positions matching TRBD1. The CDR3 has 13 residues. Unmatched junction bases numbered 5, after V lost 5 bases and J lost 4 bases. The CDR3 here is CASSGQALYEQYF. For the CDR3, the DNA is TGTGCCAGCAGTGGACAGGCACTATACGAGCAGTACTTC.

This clone turned up a few times. This chain uses TRBV6-5 with TRBJ2-7; 11 bases are a match to TRBD2. With 6 bases clipped from V and 1 base from J, the junction kept 5 bases outside the gene matches. This CDR3 has 15 residues. Germline CDR1 MNHEY, CDR2 SVGAGI. Here the CDR3 DNA reads TGTGCCAGCAGGCCCGGGACTAGCGGTTCCTACGAGCAGTACTTC. Protein: CASRPGTSGSYEQYF.